This TCR beta chain derives from a study of blood T cells in healthy people across ages. Study-wide findings and caveats: The unsorted PBMCs prevented any conclusive comparison of naive versus antigen-experienced cells. Compared with aged donors, long-lived donors showed fewer expanded clones, suggesting selection. Diversity estimates drawn from one million T cells were deemed underestimates.

This clonotype was seen many times. The antigen remains undetermined. The amount of total RNA extracted per sample was at least 6 micrograms. Alongside a J-beta primer mix, a sample-barcoded 5' primer served in a second PCR lasting 7 to 11 cycles. TCRdb re-analysed the 5' RACE reads in MiXCR, keeping a single row per CDR3 protein. The sample contains around 1.7 million distinct CDR3 sequences, 28% of which appear only once. This CDR3 comprises 16 residues. The sample consisted of blood. This chain joins TRBV21-1 and TRBJ2-1; whether TRBD2, the table's D call, matches the DNA was not checked. TRBV21-1 has pseudogene status. The sequence came from a woman aged 25 to 39 in good health. CDR3 in DNA: TGTGCCAGCAGCAAAGTTGAGGCGGGAGGCCAGGTCGGACAGTTCTTC. Protein product: CASSKVEAGGQVGQFF.